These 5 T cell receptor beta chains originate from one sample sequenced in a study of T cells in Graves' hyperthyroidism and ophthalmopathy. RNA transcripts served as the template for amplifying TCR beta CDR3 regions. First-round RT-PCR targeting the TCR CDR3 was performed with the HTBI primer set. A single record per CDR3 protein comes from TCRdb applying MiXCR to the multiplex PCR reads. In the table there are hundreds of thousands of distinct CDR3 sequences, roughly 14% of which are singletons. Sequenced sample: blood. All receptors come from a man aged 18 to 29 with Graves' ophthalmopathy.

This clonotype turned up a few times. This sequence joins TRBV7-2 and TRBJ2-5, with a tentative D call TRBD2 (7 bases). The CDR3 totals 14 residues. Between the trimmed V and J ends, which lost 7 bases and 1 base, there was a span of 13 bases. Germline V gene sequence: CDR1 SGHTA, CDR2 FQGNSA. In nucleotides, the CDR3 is TGTGCCAGCACCCGGGGGGCTCCCCAAGAGACCCAGTACTTC. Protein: CASTRGAPQETQYF.

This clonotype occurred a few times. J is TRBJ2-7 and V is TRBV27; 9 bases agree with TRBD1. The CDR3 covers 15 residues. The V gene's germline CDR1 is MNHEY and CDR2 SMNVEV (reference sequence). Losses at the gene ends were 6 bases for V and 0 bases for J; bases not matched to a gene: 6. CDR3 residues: CASRAGQGYSYEQYF. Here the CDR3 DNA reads TGTGCCAGCAGGGCGGGACAGGGTTACTCCTACGAGCAGTACTTC.

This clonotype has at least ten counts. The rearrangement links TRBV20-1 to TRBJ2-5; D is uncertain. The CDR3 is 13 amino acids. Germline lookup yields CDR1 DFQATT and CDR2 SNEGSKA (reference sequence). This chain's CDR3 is CNATSVSQETQYF. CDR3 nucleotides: TGCAATGCCACCTCCGTCTCTCAAGAGACCCAGTACTTC.

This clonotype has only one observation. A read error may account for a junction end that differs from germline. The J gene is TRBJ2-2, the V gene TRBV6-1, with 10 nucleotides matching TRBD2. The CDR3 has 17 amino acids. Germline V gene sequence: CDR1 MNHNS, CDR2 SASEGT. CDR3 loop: CASSEISGGWNTGGLFF. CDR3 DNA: TGTGCCAGCAGCGAAATTAGCGGGGGGTGGAACACCGGGGGGCTGTTTTTT.

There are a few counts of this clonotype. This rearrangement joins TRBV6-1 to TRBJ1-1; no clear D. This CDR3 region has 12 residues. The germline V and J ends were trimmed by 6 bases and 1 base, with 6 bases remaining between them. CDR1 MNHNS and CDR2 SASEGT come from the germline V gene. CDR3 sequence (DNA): TGTGCCAGCAGAATAACGAACACTGAAGCTTTCTTT. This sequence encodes CASRITNTEAFF.